A selection of T cell receptor beta chains follows, all from one sample in a study of blood T cell repertoires in COVID-19. Sequencing was performed with immunoSEQ multiplex PCR; in TCRdb, only in-frame clones are kept and a portion is missing. This sample has 110,000 or so clones, with 85% found just once. The source material was peripheral blood. The receptors originated from a woman aged 55-70 years with COVID-19, enrolled during active disease. The CDR3 runs from the conserved cysteine through the conserved F or W. Fields, in order: V gene, clone size, J gene, D gene, CDR3 DNA, CDR3 protein. A D gene is named only where the DNA matches it firmly. Part of the rows lack a size; the others show once, few, many or a class for expanded clones.

>TRBV5-6|.|TRBJ2-7|.
TGTGCCAGCAGCTTGGGACCGGGACACTCCTACGAGCAGTACTTC
CASSLGPGHSYEQYF
>TRBV5-1|.|TRBJ2-1|.
TGCGCCAGCAGCTTGGCTTTTTCAGGGATCAATGAGCAGTTCTTC
CASSLAFSGINEQFF
>TRBV2|.|TRBJ1-6|TRBD1
TGTGCCAGCACCAGGGACAGGATGGGTTATTCACCCCTCCACTTT
CASTRDRMGYSPLHF
>TRBV11-2|few|TRBJ2-1|TRBD2
TGTGCCAGCAGCTACCCATCCGGGACTAGCGGGTGGCATGAGCAGTTCTTC
CASSYPSGTSGWHEQFF
>TRBV5-1|.|TRBJ2-3|.
TGCGCCAGCAGCTACACAGATGATACGCAGTATTTT
CASSYTDDTQYF
>TRBV5-6|once|TRBJ1-1|TRBD1
TGTGCCAGCAGCTATGGGGACAGGGGGCACACTGAAGCTTTCTTT
CASSYGDRGHTEAFF
>TRBV6-5|few|TRBJ2-7|TRBD1
TGTGCCAGCAGGGGGACAGGAGTCTCCTACGAGCAGTACTTC
CASRGTGVSYEQYF
>TRBV5-8|.|TRBJ1-2|TRBD1
TGTGCCAGCAGCTGGGACAGCGACTATGGCTACACCTTC
CASSWDSDYGYTF
>TRBV5-5|.|TRBJ1-1|.
TGTGCCAGCATCTTTACTCCGGGGTATCAAGCTTTCTTT
CASIFTPGYQAFF
>TRBV5-5|.|TRBJ1-4|TRBD1
TGTGCCAGCAGCTGGGGACAGGGTGGACGATCTGAAAAACTGTTTTTT
CASSWGQGGRSEKLFF
>TRBV27|.|TRBJ2-6|TRBD1
TGTGCCAGCAGTCTGACAGGGGGTACCATTGGGGCCAACGTCCTGACTTTC
CASSLTGGTIGANVLTF
>TRBV6-2/TRBV6-3|.|TRBJ2-5|.
TGTGCCAGCAGTTACTCCGGAGAGACCCAGTACTTC
CASSYSGETQYF
>TRBV11-2|.|TRBJ2-5|TRBD2
TGTGCCAGCAGCCGGGGACTAGCGGGGGCCCACAGGGAGACCCAGTACTTC
CASSRGLAGAHRETQYF
>TRBV30|.|TRBJ1-1|TRBD1
TGTGCCTGGAGTTTCCGGACAGGGGGCTACGGCGGGGCTCTGAACACTGAAGCTTTCTTT
CAWSFRTGGYGGALNTEAFF